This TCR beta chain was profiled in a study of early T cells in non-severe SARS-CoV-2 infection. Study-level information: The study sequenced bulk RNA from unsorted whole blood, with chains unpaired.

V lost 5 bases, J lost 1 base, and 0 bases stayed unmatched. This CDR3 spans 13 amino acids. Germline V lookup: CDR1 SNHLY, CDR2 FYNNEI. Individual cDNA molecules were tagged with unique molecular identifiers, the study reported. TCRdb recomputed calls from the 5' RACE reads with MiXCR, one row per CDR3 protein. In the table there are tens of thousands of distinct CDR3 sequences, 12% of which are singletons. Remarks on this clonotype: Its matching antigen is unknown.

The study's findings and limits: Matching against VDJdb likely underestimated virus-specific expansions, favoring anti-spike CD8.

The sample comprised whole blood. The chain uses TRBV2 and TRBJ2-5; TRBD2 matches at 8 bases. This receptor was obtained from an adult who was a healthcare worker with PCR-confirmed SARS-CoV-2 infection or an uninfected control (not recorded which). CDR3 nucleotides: TGTGCCAGCAGTAGCGGGGGCCAAGAGACCCAGTACTTC. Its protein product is CASSSGGQETQYF.